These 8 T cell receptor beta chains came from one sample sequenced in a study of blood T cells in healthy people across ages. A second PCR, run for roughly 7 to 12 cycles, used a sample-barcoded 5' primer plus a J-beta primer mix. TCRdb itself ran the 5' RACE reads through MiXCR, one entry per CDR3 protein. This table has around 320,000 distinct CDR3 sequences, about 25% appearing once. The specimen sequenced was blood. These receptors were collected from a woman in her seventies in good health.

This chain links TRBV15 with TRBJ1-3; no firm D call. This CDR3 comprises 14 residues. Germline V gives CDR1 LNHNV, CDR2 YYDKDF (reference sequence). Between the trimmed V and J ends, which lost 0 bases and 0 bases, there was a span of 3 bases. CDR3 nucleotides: TGTGCCACCAGCAGAGATCACTCTGGAAACACCATATATTTT. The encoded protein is CATSRDHSGNTIYF.

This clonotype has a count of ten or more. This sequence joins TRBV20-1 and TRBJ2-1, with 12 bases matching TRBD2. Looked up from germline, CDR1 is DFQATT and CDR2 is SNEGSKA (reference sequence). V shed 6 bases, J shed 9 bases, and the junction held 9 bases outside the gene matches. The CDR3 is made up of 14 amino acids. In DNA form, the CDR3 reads TGCAGTGCAACTACTAGCGGGAGGTCCCTTGAGCAGTTCTTC. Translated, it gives CSATTSGRSLEQFF.

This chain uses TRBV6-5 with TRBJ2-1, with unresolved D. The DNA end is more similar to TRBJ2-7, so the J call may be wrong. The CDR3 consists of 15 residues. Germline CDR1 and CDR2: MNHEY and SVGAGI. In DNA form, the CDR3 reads TGTGCCAGCAGTTACCGCCGGACCGTGGCCTACGAGCAGTACTTC. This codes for CASSYRRTVAYEQYF.

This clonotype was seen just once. This chain's CDR3 is CASSEPGTYEQYF. Here the CDR3 DNA reads TGTGCCAGCAGTGAGCCGGGGACCTACGAGCAGTACTTC. V usage is TRBV25-1 and J usage is TRBJ2-7, with TRBD2 as a possible D gene (5 bases). Trimming removed 3 bases at V and 2 bases at J, with 8 bases between. Germline V CDR1 and CDR2: MGHDK, SYGVNS. This CDR3 has 13 amino acids.

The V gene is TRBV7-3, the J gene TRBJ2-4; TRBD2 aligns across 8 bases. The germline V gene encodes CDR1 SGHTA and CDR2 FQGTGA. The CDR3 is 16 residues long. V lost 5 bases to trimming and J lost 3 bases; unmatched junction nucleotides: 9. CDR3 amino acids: CASSAAGGLGKNIQYF. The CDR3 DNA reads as TGTGCCAGCAGCGCGGCGGGGGGACTAGGCAAAAACATTCAGTACTTC.

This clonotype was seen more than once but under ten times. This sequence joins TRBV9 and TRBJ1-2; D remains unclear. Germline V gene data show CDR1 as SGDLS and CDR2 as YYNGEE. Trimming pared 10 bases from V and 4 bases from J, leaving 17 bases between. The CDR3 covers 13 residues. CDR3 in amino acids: CAAGLFNLYGYTF. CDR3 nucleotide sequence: TGTGCCGCCGGCTTGTTCAACCTCTATGGCTACACCTTC.

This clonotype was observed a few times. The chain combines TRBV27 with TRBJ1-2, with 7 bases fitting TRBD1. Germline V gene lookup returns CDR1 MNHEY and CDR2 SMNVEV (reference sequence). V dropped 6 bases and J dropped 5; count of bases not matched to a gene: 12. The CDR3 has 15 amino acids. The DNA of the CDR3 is TGTGCCAGCAGACACCAGGGGGTTCAATTTTATGGCTACACCTTC. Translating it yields CASRHQGVQFYGYTF.

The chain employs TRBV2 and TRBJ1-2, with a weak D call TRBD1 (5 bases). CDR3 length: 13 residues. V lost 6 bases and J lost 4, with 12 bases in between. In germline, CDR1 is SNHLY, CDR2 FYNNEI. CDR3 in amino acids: CASSGTPIYGYTF. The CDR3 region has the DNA TGTGCCAGCAGCGGGACTCCGATCTATGGCTACACCTTC.